The rows below give T cell receptor beta chains drawn from one sample of a study of cytomegalovirus exposure and HLA in healthy donors. The protocol was immunoSEQ multiplex PCR, while the TCRdb copy is restricted to in-frame clones and leaves out a portion. The table shows 150,000 or so clones, with 80% to 90% occurring only once. The sample comprised PBMCs. All receptors derive from a man aged 18 to 29 in good health and CMV-seropositive. Both conserved end residues are part of each CDR3. The order of the fields is J gene, D gene, V gene, clone size, CDR3 protein, CDR3 DNA. The D gene is left open where the match is weak. Expanded clones are given a class, and other clones once, few, many or no size at all.

TRBJ2-7	TRBD1	TRBV15	NA	CATGTGRNEQYF	TGTGCCACCGGGACAGGGAGAAACGAGCAGTACTTC
TRBJ2-5	TRBD2	TRBV9	NA	CASSEGGGSQETQYF	TGTGCCAGCAGCGAAGGCGGGGGGTCCCAAGAGACCCAGTACTTC
TRBJ2-5	NA	TRBV7-2	once	CASSLAGGGDRETQYF	TGTGCCAGCAGCTTAGCGGGCGGGGGGGACAGGGAGACCCAGTACTTC
TRBJ2-7	TRBD2	TRBV5-1	NA	CASSLGLAGGGFTYEQYF	TGCGCCAGCAGCTTGGGACTAGCGGGGGGGGGTTTTACCTACGAGCAGTACTTC
TRBJ1-1	TRBD1	TRBV7-9	NA	CASSLEDREGYAFF	TGTGCCAGCAGCTTAGAGGACAGGGAGGGGTACGCTTTCTTT
TRBJ2-7	NA	TRBV19	once	CASSASGYEQYF	TGTGCCAGTAGTGCTAGTGGGTACGAGCAGTACTTC
TRBJ2-5	NA	TRBV18	NA	CASSDGIQETQYF	TGTGCCAGCTCAGACGGGATCCAAGAGACCCAGTACTTC
TRBJ2-7	NA	TRBV27	once	CASSYGAGVDEQYF	TGTGCCAGCAGTTATGGGGCAGGGGTGGACGAGCAGTACTTC
TRBJ1-4	NA	TRBV4-3	NA	CASSSRAPGQLNEKLFF	TGCGCCAGCAGCTCAAGGGCTCCGGGACAATTAAATGAAAAACTGTTTTTT
TRBJ2-1	NA	TRBV28	few	CASSPSFPDTTYNEQFF	TGTGCCAGCAGTCCCTCCTTCCCGGACACTACTTACAATGAGCAGTTCTTC
TRBJ1-1	NA	TRBV29-1	NA	CSVAPTGTDAFF	TGCAGCGTGGCACCAACAGGTACGGATGCTTTCTTT
TRBJ1-6	NA	TRBV2	NA	CASSAGSNSPLHF	TGTGCCAGCAGTGCCGGGTCTAATTCACCCCTCCACTTT